The present T cell receptor beta chain was sequenced within a study of cytomegalovirus exposure and HLA in healthy donors. Study-level findings and limits: Cytomegalovirus-associated status was assigned to around 160 TCR beta chains.

The donors formed part of the approximately 130-subject validation cohort, distinct from the roughly 700-subject first cohort. Sequenced by immunoSEQ multiplex PCR; TCRdb stores in-frame clones only, minus some. The table records about 130,000 clones, 70% to 85% of them present only once. In its sample, this clone was seen once. Its specificity is not known. Sequenced material: PBMCs. This TCR came from a man aged 25 to 40 in good health and CMV-seropositive.

The CDR3 protein is CASSLTGTSGYEQYF. The CDR3 DNA reads TGTGCCAGCAGTCTCACCGGGACTAGCGGGTACGAGCAGTACTTC. The V and J genes are TRBV7-3 and TRBJ2-7; 12 bases agree with TRBD2. CDR1 is SGHTA and CDR2 is FQGTGA in the germline V gene. V lost 6 bases to trimming and J lost 4 bases; unmatched junction nucleotides: 7. The CDR3 covers 15 residues.